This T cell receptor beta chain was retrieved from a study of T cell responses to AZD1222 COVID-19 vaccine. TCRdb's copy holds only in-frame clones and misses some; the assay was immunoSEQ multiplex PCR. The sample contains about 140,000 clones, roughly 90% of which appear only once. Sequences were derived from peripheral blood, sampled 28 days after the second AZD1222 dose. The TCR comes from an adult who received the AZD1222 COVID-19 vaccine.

This CDR3 reads CASTLTGTTQETQYF. CDR3 coding DNA: TGTGCCAGCACCCTGACCGGGACTACACAAGAGACCCAGTACTTC. The chain employs TRBV6-5 and TRBJ2-5, with 7 bases matching TRBD2. CDR3 size: 15 residues. Germline V CDR1 and CDR2: MNHEY, SVGAGI. With 7 bases clipped from V and 2 bases from J, the junction kept 10 bases outside the gene matches.